The rows below give T cell receptor beta chains drawn from one sample of a study of T cells in Graves' hyperthyroidism and ophthalmopathy. MiXCR, applied by TCRdb to the multiplex PCR reads, yields one record per CDR3 protein. The sample yields about 400,000 distinct CDR3 sequences, over 11% seen once. Sequenced input: blood. These receptors came from a man aged 45 to 65 with Graves' ophthalmopathy. Both conserved end residues are part of each CDR3. The order of the fields is D gene, J gene, V gene, clone size, CDR3 DNA, CDR3 protein. A D gene is named only where the DNA matches it firmly. Clone size is stated in some rows and not others, as once, few, many or a class when expanded.

d_call: -
j_call: TRBJ2-7
v_call: TRBV27
clone_size: many
cdr3_nt: TGTGCCAGCAGTTCCTCCCTCTCGGACAGTCTGTGGGAGCAGTACTTC
cdr3_aa: CASSSSLSDSLWEQYF

d_call: -
j_call: TRBJ2-3
v_call: TRBV7-3
clone_size: many
cdr3_nt: TGTGCCAGCACCCACATAGACTCGGCGGGTACGCAGTATTTT
cdr3_aa: CASTHIDSAGTQYF

d_call: -
j_call: TRBJ1-1
v_call: TRBV29-1
clone_size: -
cdr3_nt: TGCAGCGTTGAAGATCCGGTGGGCCACACTGAAGCTTTCTTT
cdr3_aa: CSVEDPVGHTEAFF

d_call: -
j_call: TRBJ2-3
v_call: TRBV5-1
clone_size: few
cdr3_nt: TGCGCCAGCAGCTTGGTCCTGTCGGATACGCAGTATTTT
cdr3_aa: CASSLVLSDTQYF

d_call: TRBD2
j_call: TRBJ2-7
v_call: TRBV9
clone_size: few
cdr3_nt: TGTGCCAGCAGCGAAGGGACTAGAGAGTACGAGCAGTACTTC
cdr3_aa: CASSEGTREYEQYF

d_call: TRBD1
j_call: TRBJ1-5
v_call: TRBV5-1
clone_size: few
cdr3_nt: TGCGCCAGCAGTTACGCAGGGGGTCAGCCCCAGCATTTT
cdr3_aa: CASSYAGGQPQHF

d_call: -
j_call: TRBJ2-1
v_call: TRBV28
clone_size: few
cdr3_nt: TGTGCCAGCAGTTTATATAGGGCGGGTGAGCAGTTCTTC
cdr3_aa: CASSLYRAGEQFF

d_call: -
j_call: TRBJ2-5
v_call: TRBV27
clone_size: few
cdr3_nt: TGTGCCAGCAGTTCCTTGACCGGGGGCCGAGGGGAGACCCAGTACTTC
cdr3_aa: CASSSLTGGRGETQYF

d_call: -
j_call: TRBJ2-7
v_call: TRBV30
clone_size: -
cdr3_nt: TGTGCCTCCTCCAGACAGGCGGGGTACGAGCAGTACTTC
cdr3_aa: CASSRQAGYEQYF

d_call: TRBD2
j_call: TRBJ2-5
v_call: TRBV6-2/TRBV6-3
clone_size: many
cdr3_nt: TGTGCCAGCAGTACCCACCTAGCGGGAGGAGGAGAGACCCAGTACTTC
cdr3_aa: CASSTHLAGGGETQYF

d_call: -
j_call: TRBJ1-2
v_call: TRBV20-1
clone_size: many
cdr3_nt: TGCAGTGCCAGAGACCCAGATTTCTATGGCTACACCTTC
cdr3_aa: CSARDPDFYGYTF

d_call: -
j_call: TRBJ1-5
v_call: TRBV7-2
clone_size: many
cdr3_nt: TGTGCCAGCAGCCTACGGGATCAGCCCCAGCATTTT
cdr3_aa: CASSLRDQPQHF

d_call: -
j_call: TRBJ2-3
v_call: TRBV24-1
clone_size: many
cdr3_nt: TGTGCCACCAGTGACCCGCTTCGACAGTCATCTAGCACAGATACGCAGTATTTT
cdr3_aa: CATSDPLRQSSSTDTQYF

d_call: -
j_call: TRBJ2-5
v_call: TRBV5-1
clone_size: -
cdr3_nt: TGCGCCAGCAGCCCGGGGGACAAGCAAGAGACCCAGTACTTC
cdr3_aa: CASSPGDKQETQYF

d_call: -
j_call: TRBJ2-1
v_call: TRBV5-1
clone_size: many
cdr3_nt: TGCGCCAGCAGCTTGGCCTCGGGGGGCGCCCGTGAGCAGTTCTTC
cdr3_aa: CASSLASGGAREQFF